This TCR beta chain appears in the sequencing data of a study of T cell repertoires in cytomegalovirus infection (dated by TCRdb to about 2019). Notes on the research overall: Donor HLA type was relevant to the analysis, as public TCR beta signatures indicated carriage of CMV infection together with the matching HLA type.

For CDR1 and CDR2, the germline V gene lists SGHRS and YFSETQ. V loses 6 bases of germline sequence and J loses 5 bases, and the interval between the two ends is 17 bases. Measured from the cysteine to the phenylalanine, the CDR3 is 14 residues long. Only the CDR3 DNA stays, 42 bases, in frame from base 1. Paper-wide results and their limitations: The ex vivo response was dominated by HLA-C-restricted CMV-specific TCR beta clonotypes, which also provided the single most frequent clonotype in two of eight donors. Carriers of CMV infection plus the relevant HLA type were discriminated by the cumulative frequency of public TCR beta family members in the study cohort and in an independent 352-donor cohort.

The sequencing machine was an Illumina HiSeq 1500. TCRdb applied fastp at Q25 and MiXCR to the public reads, then kept only in-frame beta chains. Records with the same CDR3 protein are collapsed into one entry carrying the most frequent genes and DNA. This sample gives around 140,000 distinct CDR3 sequences in total; about 6% of them show up just once. Roughly 18% of the sample is held by the ten biggest clonotypes. As regards this clonotype: This receptor's antigen is unknown. Base quality data are lacking; no much larger clone is found one base away.

The V and J segments used are TRBV5-1 and TRBJ2-5; the best D guess is TRBD2, with 7 bases matching. The material sequenced was PBMCs. The TCR originated in a human donor in good health (CMV status not recorded). Some clones in this sample may be carry-over from other donors' samples. In nucleotides, the sequence is TGCGCCAGCACCCCCCGCGGGGGCGGGGAGACCCAGTACTTC. Its translation is CASTPRGGGETQYF.